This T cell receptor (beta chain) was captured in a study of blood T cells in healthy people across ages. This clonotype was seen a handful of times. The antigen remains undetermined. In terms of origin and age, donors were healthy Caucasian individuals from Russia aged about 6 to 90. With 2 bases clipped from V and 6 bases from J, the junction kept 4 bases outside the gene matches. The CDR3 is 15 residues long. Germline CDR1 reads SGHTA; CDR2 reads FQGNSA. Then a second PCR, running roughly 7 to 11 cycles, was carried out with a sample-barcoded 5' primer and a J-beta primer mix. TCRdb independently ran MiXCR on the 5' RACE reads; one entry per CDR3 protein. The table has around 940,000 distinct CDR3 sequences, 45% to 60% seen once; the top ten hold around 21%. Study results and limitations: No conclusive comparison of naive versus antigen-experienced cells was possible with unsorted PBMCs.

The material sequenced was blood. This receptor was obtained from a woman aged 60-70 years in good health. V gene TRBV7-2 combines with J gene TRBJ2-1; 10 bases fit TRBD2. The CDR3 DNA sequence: TGTGCCAGCAGCTTATGGGTAGCGGGAGGCAATGAGCAGTTCTTC. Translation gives CASSLWVAGGNEQFF.